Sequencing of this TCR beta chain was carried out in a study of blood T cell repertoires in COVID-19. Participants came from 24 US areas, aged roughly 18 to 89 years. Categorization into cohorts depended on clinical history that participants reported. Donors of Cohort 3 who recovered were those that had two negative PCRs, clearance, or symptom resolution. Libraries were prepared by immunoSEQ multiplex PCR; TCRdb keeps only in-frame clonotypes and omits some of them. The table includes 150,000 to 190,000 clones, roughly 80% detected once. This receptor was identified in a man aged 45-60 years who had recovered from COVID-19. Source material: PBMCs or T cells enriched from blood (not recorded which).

The CDR3 loop is CASSLLGTVYSPLHF. Written as DNA, the CDR3 is TGTGCCAGCAGTTTATTGGGGACAGTCTACTCACCCCTCCACTTT. This chain uses TRBV27 with TRBJ1-6; 7 bases match TRBD1. This CDR3 is 15 amino acids long. Losses at the gene ends were 1 base for V and 10 bases for J; bases not matched to a gene: 7. Germline CDR1 MNHEY, CDR2 SMNVEV (reference sequence).